This T cell receptor (beta chain) was recovered during a study of molecular identifiers for immune sequencing clone quantification. Points from the study as a whole: Amid some 900,000 naive cells, spiked Jurkat TCR RNA from one cell was reportedly still detectable.

Deletions cut 3 bases from V and 2 bases from J, with 21 bases between. The length of the CDR3 is 17 residues. Looked up from germline, CDR1 is SGHDT and CDR2 is YYEEEE. Bulk libraries came from a prior protocol with listed TCR primers. One entry per CDR3 protein results from TCRdb running MiXCR on the PCR reads. The repertoire includes 70,000 to 95,000 distinct CDR3 sequences, 19% of them detected once, and roughly 0.85% sits in the top ten. This clonotype was detected many times. Its specificity is unknown. The clonotype comes from a human donor in good health. Some libraries in this study had Jurkat cell RNA spiked in. Sequencing used naive CD8+ T cells from blood, with Jurkat cell RNA spiked in. The subset is: FACS-sorted CD8+CD4-CCR7+CD45RA+ naive T cells. This chain joins TRBV5-6 and TRBJ2-7; D assignment may be TRBD1 or TRBD2 (6 bases each). CDR3 sequence (DNA): TGTGCCAGCAGCTCGGAGGGGGGACACCTATTGCCCTACGAGCAGTACTTC. It is translated as CASSSEGGHLLPYEQYF.